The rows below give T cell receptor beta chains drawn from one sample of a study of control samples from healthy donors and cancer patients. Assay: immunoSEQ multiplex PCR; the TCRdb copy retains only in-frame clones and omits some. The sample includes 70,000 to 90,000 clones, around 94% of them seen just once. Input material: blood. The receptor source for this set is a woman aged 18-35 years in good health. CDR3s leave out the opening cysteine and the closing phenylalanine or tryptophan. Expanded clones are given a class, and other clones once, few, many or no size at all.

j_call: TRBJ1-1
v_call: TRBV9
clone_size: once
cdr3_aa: ASSVVGGAQNTEAF

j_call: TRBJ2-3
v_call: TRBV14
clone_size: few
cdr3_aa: ASSRFIGGDTQY

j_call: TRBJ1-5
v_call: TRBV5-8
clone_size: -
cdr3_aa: ASSFRPGAIGQPQH

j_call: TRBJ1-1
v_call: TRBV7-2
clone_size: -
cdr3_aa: ASSGHRVNTEAF

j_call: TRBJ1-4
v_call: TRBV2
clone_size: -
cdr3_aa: ASSTGGRHEKLF

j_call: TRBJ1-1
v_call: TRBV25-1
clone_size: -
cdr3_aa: ASSGSGSLEAEAF

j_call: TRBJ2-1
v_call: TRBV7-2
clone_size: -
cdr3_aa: ASSPGWSGGAEQF

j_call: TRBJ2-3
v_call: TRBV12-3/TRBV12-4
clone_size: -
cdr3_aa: ASSQEGDTQY

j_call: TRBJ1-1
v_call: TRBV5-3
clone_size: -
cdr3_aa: ARSQQGTNTEAF

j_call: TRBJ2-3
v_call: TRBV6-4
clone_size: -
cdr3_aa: ASSAQGGSTDTQY

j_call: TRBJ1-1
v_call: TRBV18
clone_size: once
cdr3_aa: ASSPLTGDTEAF

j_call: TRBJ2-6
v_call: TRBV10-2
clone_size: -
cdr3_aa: ASSAWQGKMAGSGANVLT

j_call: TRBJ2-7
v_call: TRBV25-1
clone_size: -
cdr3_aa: ASRDRGREQY

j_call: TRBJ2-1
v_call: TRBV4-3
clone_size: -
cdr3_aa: ASSERRASGRSGNEQF

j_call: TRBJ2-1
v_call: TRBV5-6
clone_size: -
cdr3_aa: ASSTYPRYNEQF

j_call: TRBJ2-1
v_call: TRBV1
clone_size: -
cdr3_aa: TSSQFLALDNEQF

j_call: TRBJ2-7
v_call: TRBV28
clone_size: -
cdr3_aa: ASLPGTATYEQY